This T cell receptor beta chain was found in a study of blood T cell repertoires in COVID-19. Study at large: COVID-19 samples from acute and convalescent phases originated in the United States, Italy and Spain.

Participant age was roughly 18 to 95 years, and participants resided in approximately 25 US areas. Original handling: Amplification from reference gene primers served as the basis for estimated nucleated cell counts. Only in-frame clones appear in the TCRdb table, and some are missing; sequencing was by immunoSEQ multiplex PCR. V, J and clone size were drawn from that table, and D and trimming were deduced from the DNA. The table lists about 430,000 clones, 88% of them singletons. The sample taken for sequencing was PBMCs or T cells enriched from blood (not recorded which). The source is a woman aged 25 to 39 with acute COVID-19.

DNA of the CDR3: TGTGCCAGCAGCTTCTTCCTTGCGGGGGCGTTCACAGATACGCAGTATTTT. This translates into CASSFFLAGAFTDTQYF. The gene calls are TRBV7-9 and TRBJ2-3; TRBD2 might be the D (7 bases). Trimming pared 3 bases from V and 2 bases from J, leaving 18 bases between. The CDR3 is 17 residues long. Germline V gene sequence: CDR1 SEHNR, CDR2 FQNEAQ (reference sequence).